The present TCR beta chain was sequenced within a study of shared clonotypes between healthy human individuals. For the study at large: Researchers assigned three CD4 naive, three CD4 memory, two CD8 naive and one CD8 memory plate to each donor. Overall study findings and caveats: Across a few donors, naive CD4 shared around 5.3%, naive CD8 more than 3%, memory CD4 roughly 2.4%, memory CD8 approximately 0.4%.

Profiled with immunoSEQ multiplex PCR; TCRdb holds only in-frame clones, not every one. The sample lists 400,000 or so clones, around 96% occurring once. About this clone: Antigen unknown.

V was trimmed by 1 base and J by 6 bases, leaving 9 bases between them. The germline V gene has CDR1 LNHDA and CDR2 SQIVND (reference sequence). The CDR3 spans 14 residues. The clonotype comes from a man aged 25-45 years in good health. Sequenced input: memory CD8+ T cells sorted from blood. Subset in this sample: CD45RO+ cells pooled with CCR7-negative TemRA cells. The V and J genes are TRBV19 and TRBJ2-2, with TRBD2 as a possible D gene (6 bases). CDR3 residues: CASSIAGLSGELFF. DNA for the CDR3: TGTGCCAGTAGTATAGCCGGACTATCCGGGGAGCTGTTTTTT.